The clone carrying this TCR beta chain was detected only a few times. The record originates from a study of T-cell memory formation after mild COVID-19. Libraries for TCRalpha and TCRbeta carried sample barcodes and unique molecular identifiers via 5'RACE. TCRdb re-analysed the 5' RACE reads in MiXCR, keeping a single row per CDR3 protein. The table records about 270,000 distinct CDR3 sequences, around 16% of them present only once. V lost 4 bases, J lost 2 bases, and 7 bases stayed unmatched. The CDR3 sequence is 17 residues long. Germline V gene sequence: CDR1 WSHSY, CDR2 SAAADI. The chain couples TRBV10-2 to TRBJ2-7; 14 nucleotides agree with TRBD2. Sequencing input: PBMCs or a T cell subset sorted from them (not recorded which). This TCR was recovered from a man younger than 35 who had mild COVID-19 (a few samples of this study predate the infection). Cell type and time point are not known. CDR3 sequence reads: CASSGRSGLAGAYEQYF. The CDR3 DNA is TGCGCCAGCAGTGGCCGATCGGGACTAGCGGGGGCCTACGAGCAGTACTTC.